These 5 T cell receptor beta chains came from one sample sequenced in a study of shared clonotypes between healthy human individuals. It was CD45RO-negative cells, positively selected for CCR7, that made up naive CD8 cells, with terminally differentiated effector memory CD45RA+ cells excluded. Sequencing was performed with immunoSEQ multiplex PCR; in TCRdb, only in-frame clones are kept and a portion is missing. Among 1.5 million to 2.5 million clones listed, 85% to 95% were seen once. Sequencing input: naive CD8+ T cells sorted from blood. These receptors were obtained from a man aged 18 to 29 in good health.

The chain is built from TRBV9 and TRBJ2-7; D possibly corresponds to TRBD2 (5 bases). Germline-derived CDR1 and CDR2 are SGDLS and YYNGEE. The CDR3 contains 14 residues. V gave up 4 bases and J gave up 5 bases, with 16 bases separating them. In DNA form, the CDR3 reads TGTGCCAGCAGCCCGGGGTGGGGTTGGGACGAGCAGTACTTC. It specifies CASSPGWGWDEQYF.

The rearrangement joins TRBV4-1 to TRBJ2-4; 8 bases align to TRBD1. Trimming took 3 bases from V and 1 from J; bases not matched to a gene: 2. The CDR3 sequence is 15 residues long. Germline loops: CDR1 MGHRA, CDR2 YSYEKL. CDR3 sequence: CASSHRTGAKNIQYF. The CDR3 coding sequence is TGCGCCAGCAGCCACCGGACAGGGGCCAAAAACATTCAGTACTTC.

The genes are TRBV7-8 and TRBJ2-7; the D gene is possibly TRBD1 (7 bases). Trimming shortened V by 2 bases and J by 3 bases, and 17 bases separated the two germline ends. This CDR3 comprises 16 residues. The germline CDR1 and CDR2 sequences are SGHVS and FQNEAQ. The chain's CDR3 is CASSLSVAGGGYEQYF. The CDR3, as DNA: TGTGCCAGCAGCTTAAGCGTGGCAGGGGGAGGCTACGAGCAGTACTTC.

The CDR3 reads CAWSVLGNSYEQYF. The CDR3 bases are TGTGCCTGGAGTGTACTTGGGAACTCCTACGAGCAGTACTTC. The chain is built from TRBV30 and TRBJ2-7; D call uncertain. Looked up from germline, CDR1 is GTSNPN and CDR2 is SVGIG (reference sequence). Trimming left V 0 bases short and J 0 bases short, with 9 bases between. The CDR3 is 14 amino acids.

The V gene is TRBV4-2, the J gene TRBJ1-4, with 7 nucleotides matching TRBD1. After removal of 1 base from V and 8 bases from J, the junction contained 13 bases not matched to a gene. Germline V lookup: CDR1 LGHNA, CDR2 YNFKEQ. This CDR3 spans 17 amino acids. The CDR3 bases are TGTGCCAGCAGCCAAGGTTCTCTCGGACAGGAAGGAGAAAAACTGTTTTTT. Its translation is CASSQGSLGQEGEKLFF.